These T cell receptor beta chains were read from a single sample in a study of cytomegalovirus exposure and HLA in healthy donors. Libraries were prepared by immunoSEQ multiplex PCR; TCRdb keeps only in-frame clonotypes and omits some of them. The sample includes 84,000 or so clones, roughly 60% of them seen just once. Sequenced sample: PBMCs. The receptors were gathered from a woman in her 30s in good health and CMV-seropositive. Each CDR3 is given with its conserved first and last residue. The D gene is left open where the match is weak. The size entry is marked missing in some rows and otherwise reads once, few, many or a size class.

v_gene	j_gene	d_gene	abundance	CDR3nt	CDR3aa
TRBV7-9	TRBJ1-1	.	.	TGTGCCAGCAGCTTATTAGTGTACAGCAACACTGAAGCTTTCTTT	CASSLLVYSNTEAFF
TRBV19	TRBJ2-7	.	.	TGTGCCAGTAGTATGACCCCTGGTCAGGTAAAATACGAGCAGTACTTC	CASSMTPGQVKYEQYF
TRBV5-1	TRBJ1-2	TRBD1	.	TGCGCCAGCAGCTCCTTAGGACAGGGGAGTGGCTACACCTTC	CASSSLGQGSGYTF
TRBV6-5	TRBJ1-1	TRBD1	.	TGTGCCAGCAGTTACTCTGGACAGGGGGACACTGAAGCTTTCTTT	CASSYSGQGDTEAFF
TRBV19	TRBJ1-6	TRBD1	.	TGTGCCAGTAAGACAGGGATCGATAATTCACCCCTCCACTTT	CASKTGIDNSPLHF
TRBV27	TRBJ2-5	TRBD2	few	TGTGCCAGCAGTTCCCTCAGCGGGAGACAAGAGACCCAGTACTTC	CASSSLSGRQETQYF
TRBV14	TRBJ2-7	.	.	TGTGCCAGCAGCCATACCTACGAGCAGTACTTC	CASSHTYEQYF
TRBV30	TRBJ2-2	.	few	TGTGCTAGCCTGGATTGGGGCCCTCCGGGGGAGCTGTTTTTT	CASLDWGPPGELFF
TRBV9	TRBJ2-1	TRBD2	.	TGTGCCAGCAGCGTAGAAGTGTCTAGCGGGTACAATGAGCAGTTCTTC	CASSVEVSSGYNEQFF
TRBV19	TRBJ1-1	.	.	TGTGCCAGTAGCCCAGGAGCGGGCGGTGGAGCTTTCTTT	CASSPGAGGGAFF
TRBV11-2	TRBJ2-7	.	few	TGTGCCAGCAGCTTAGATGTATACAGGACCTACGAGCAGTACTTC	CASSLDVYRTYEQYF
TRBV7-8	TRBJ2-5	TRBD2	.	TGTGCCAGCTACCCACTCCGGACTAGCGGTCAACAAGAGACCCAGTACTTC	CASYPLRTSGQQETQYF
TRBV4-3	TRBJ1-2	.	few	TGCGCCAGCTTCAGCGGAGCCCCTAACTATGGCTACACCTTC	CASFSGAPNYGYTF
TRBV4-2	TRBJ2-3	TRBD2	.	TGTGCCAGCAGTAAGCTAGCGGGGGGGGTGGGCACAGATACGCAGTATTTT	CASSKLAGGVGTDTQYF
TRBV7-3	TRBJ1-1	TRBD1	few	TGTGCCAGCAGCGTCGTAAAGGGGGCAGGTGAAGCTTTCTTT	CASSVVKGAGEAFF
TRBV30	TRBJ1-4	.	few	TGTGCCTGGGGACAGCTACTTGAAAAACTGTTTTTT	CAWGQLLEKLFF
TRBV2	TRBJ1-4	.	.	TGTGTCAGCAGTGAGTTGGGGGGTACTAATGAAAAACTGTTTTTT	CVSSELGGTNEKLFF
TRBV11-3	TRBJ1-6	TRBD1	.	TGTGCCAGCAGCTTAGGACAGGGAGAATATAATTCACCCCTCCACTTT	CASSLGQGEYNSPLHF
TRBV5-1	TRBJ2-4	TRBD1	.	TGCGCCAGCTTATTATTCCGGGACAGGCAAAACATTCAGTACTTC	CASLLFRDRQNIQYF
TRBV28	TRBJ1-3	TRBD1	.	TGTGCCAGCAGTGACCCGGACAGGGGGCCAGGAGGAAACACCATATATTTT	CASSDPDRGPGGNTIYF
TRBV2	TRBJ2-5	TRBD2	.	TGTGCCAGCACCACCAAGCGGGGGGAACAAGAGACCCAGTACTTC	CASTTKRGEQETQYF
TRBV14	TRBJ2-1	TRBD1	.	TGTGCCAGCAGCCAAGGTAGGACAGGGGCCTACAATGAGCAGTTCTTC	CASSQGRTGAYNEQFF
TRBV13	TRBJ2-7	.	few	TGTGCCAGCAGCCCCCGGACTGGTCCTTCCTACGAGCAGTACTTC	CASSPRTGPSYEQYF
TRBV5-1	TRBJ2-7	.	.	TGCGCCAGCAGCTTGACGGTTTCCTACGAGCAGTACTTC	CASSLTVSYEQYF
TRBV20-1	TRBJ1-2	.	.	TGCAGTCCTGGGGAGGCCTACCCCTTC	CSPGEAYPF
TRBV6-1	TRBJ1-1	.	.	TGTGCCAGCAGGGCCCGCTCTGGGAGGAACACTGAAGCTTTCTTT	CASRARSGRNTEAFF
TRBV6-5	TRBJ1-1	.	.	TGTGCCAGCAGTCGACGACAAGGGGTGAACACTGAAGCTTTCTTT	CASSRRQGVNTEAFF
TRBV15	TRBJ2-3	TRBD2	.	TGTGCCACCAGCAGCCCCCGGGGACTAGCGGGGAGGGGGACGCAGTATTTT	CATSSPRGLAGRGTQYF
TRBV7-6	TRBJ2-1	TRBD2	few	TGTGCCAGCAGCTTAGGGACTAGCGGGGGGGCCTTCAATGAGCAGTTCTTC	CASSLGTSGGAFNEQFF
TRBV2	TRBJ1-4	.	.	TGTGCCAGCAGTATCCAGTGGGGCAGAGAGGAAAAACTGTTTTTT	CASSIQWGREEKLFF
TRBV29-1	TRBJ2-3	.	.	TGCAGCGTTGATAGCCTTAGTAGCACAGATACGCAGTATTTT	CSVDSLSSTDTQYF
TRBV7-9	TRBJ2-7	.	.	TGTGCCAGCAGACCGCCCGGGAAACCAAGCAACGAGCAGTACTTC	CASRPPGKPSNEQYF
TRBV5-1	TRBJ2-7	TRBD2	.	TGCGCCAGCAGCTGGACCCTAGCGGGGGGGGCCTACGAGCAGTACTTC	CASSWTLAGGAYEQYF
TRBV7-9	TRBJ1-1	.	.	TGTGCCAGCAGCTTTCCCGGCCCAGGCGCTGAAGCTTTCTTT	CASSFPGPGAEAFF
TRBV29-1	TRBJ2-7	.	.	TGCAGTGCATCGGCAGGCTACGAAAACGGCGAGCAGTACTTC	CSASAGYENGEQYF
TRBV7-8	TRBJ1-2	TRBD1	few	TGTGCCAGCAGCTTGGACAGGGCCTATGGCTACACCTTC	CASSLDRAYGYTF
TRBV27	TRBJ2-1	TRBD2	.	TGTGCCAGCAGTTTAGGCGGGGGATCCTACAATGAGCAGTTCTTC	CASSLGGGSYNEQFF
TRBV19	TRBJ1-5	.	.	TGTGCCAGTAGTATGGGAACAGGGAGACAGCCCCAGCATTTT	CASSMGTGRQPQHF